These T cell receptor beta chains were read from a single sample in a study of blood T cell repertoires in COVID-19. Generated by immunoSEQ multiplex PCR, the TCRdb table keeps only in-frame clones and is missing some. The sample holds around 340,000 clones, about 83% seen once. The source material was peripheral blood. All receptors derive from a man aged 25 to 40 with active or convalescent COVID-19. Each CDR3 is given with its conserved first and last residue. A D gene is named only where the DNA matches it firmly. Clone size is shown for a subset of rows, as once, few, many or a class of expanded clone.

CDR3 protein: CAWSVLGSGRALYEQYF; CDR3 DNA: TGTGCCTGGAGTGTGTTGGGGAGCGGGAGGGCCTTGTACGAGCAGTACTTC; J gene: TRBJ2-7; clone size: .; D gene: TRBD2; V gene: TRBV30
CDR3 protein: CASSRRREGGTDTQYF; CDR3 DNA: TGTGCCAGCAGCAGACGTAGGGAGGGCGGCACAGATACGCAGTATTTT; J gene: TRBJ2-3; clone size: .; D gene: TRBD2; V gene: TRBV14
CDR3 protein: CASSLSWGRGNTEAFF; CDR3 DNA: TGTGCCAGCAGTTTATCGTGGGGGCGCGGAAACACTGAAGCTTTCTTT; J gene: TRBJ1-1; clone size: .; D gene: .; V gene: TRBV28
CDR3 protein: CASSLAQTAEAFF; CDR3 DNA: TGTGCCAGCAGTTTAGCGCAGACAGCTGAAGCTTTCTTT; J gene: TRBJ1-1; clone size: few; D gene: .; V gene: TRBV12-3/TRBV12-4
CDR3 protein: CASSFVGAPNTEAFF; CDR3 DNA: TGTGCCAGCAGTTTCGTGGGGGCCCCGAACACTGAAGCTTTCTTT; J gene: TRBJ1-1; clone size: .; D gene: .; V gene: TRBV28
CDR3 protein: CASSLRGNTEAFF; CDR3 DNA: TGTGCCAGCAGTTTACGGGGAAACACTGAAGCTTTCTTT; J gene: TRBJ1-1; clone size: .; D gene: .; V gene: TRBV28
CDR3 protein: CAWSKRTPEAFF; CDR3 DNA: TGTGCCTGGAGTAAGAGAACGCCTGAAGCTTTCTTT; J gene: TRBJ1-1; clone size: .; D gene: .; V gene: TRBV30
CDR3 protein: CAPRRLPSSYNSPLHF; CDR3 DNA: TGCGCCCCCCGCCGACTGCCTAGCTCCTATAATTCACCCCTCCACTTT; J gene: TRBJ1-6; clone size: .; D gene: .; V gene: TRBV4-1
CDR3 protein: CASSQEGEDTEAFF; CDR3 DNA: TGCGCCAGCAGCCAAGAAGGGGAGGACACTGAAGCTTTCTTT; J gene: TRBJ1-1; clone size: .; D gene: .; V gene: TRBV4-1
CDR3 protein: CASSWRGDEQFF; CDR3 DNA: TGTGCCAGCAGCTGGCGGGGGGATGAGCAGTTCTTC; J gene: TRBJ2-1; clone size: .; D gene: TRBD2; V gene: TRBV14
CDR3 protein: CASSVQGITDTQYF; CDR3 DNA: TGTGCCAGCAGCGTACAGGGAATCACAGATACGCAGTATTTT; J gene: TRBJ2-3; clone size: .; D gene: .; V gene: TRBV9
CDR3 protein: CASSLSTNTEAFF; CDR3 DNA: TGTGCCAGCAGCCTCTCTACGAACACTGAAGCTTTCTTT; J gene: TRBJ1-1; clone size: .; D gene: .; V gene: TRBV3-1/TRBV3-2
CDR3 protein: CASSPTGDVTGELFF; CDR3 DNA: TGTGCCAGCAGCCCGACAGGGGACGTCACCGGGGAGCTGTTTTTT; J gene: TRBJ2-2; clone size: .; D gene: TRBD1; V gene: TRBV6-2/TRBV6-3
CDR3 protein: CASSIRVGQLNTEAFF; CDR3 DNA: TGTGCCAGTAGTATAAGGGTCGGACAGCTTAACACTGAAGCTTTCTTT; J gene: TRBJ1-1; clone size: .; D gene: .; V gene: TRBV19
CDR3 protein: CASSQVGQGKTGELFF; CDR3 DNA: TGTGCCAGCAGCCAAGTGGGACAGGGTAAAACCGGGGAGCTGTTTTTT; J gene: TRBJ2-2; clone size: few; D gene: TRBD1; V gene: TRBV3-1/TRBV3-2
CDR3 protein: CASSLGAAYEQYF; CDR3 DNA: TGTGCCAGCAGCTTGGGCGCCGCCTACGAGCAGTACTTC; J gene: TRBJ2-7; clone size: .; D gene: .; V gene: TRBV5-6
CDR3 protein: CASSGTVNTEAFF; CDR3 DNA: TGTGCCAGTAGCGGGACAGTGAACACTGAAGCTTTCTTT; J gene: TRBJ1-1; clone size: .; D gene: TRBD1; V gene: TRBV19
CDR3 protein: CASSFTGANEKLFF; CDR3 DNA: TGTGCCAGCAGCTTTACAGGGGCTAATGAAAAACTGTTTTTT; J gene: TRBJ1-4; clone size: .; D gene: TRBD1; V gene: TRBV5-4
CDR3 protein: CASSDPGLAGYNEQFF; CDR3 DNA: TGTGCCAGCAGCGACCCGGGACTAGCGGGTTACAATGAGCAGTTCTTC; J gene: TRBJ2-1; clone size: .; D gene: TRBD2; V gene: TRBV7-3
CDR3 protein: CASTLREDSYNEQFF; CDR3 DNA: TGTGCCAGCACATTACGGGAGGATTCCTACAATGAGCAGTTCTTC; J gene: TRBJ2-1; clone size: .; D gene: TRBD2; V gene: TRBV25-1
CDR3 protein: CASSLTYRVLGNQPQHF; CDR3 DNA: TGTGCCAGCAGTTTGACATACAGGGTGCTTGGCAATCAGCCCCAGCATTTT; J gene: TRBJ1-5; clone size: .; D gene: .; V gene: TRBV27
CDR3 protein: CASNPAVPYNEQFF; CDR3 DNA: TGTGCCAGTAACCCAGCGGTTCCCTACAATGAGCAGTTCTTC; J gene: TRBJ2-1; clone size: .; D gene: .; V gene: TRBV19
CDR3 protein: CASSLALGQGEAFF; CDR3 DNA: TGTGCCAGCAGCTTAGCGCTTGGACAGGGTGAAGCTTTCTTT; J gene: TRBJ1-1; clone size: .; D gene: TRBD1; V gene: TRBV7-7
CDR3 protein: CAWNRGETQYF; CDR3 DNA: TGTGCCTGGAACAGGGGAGAGACCCAGTACTTC; J gene: TRBJ2-5; clone size: .; D gene: TRBD1; V gene: TRBV30
CDR3 protein: CASSGGPGEQYF; CDR3 DNA: TGTGCCAGCAGTGGCGGCCCGGGGGAGCAGTACTTC; J gene: TRBJ2-7; clone size: .; D gene: .; V gene: TRBV28
CDR3 protein: CASSSPQVGPLHF; CDR3 DNA: TGTGCCAGCAGCTCCCCCCAGGTTGGGCCCCTCCACTTT; J gene: TRBJ1-6; clone size: .; D gene: .; V gene: TRBV7-2
CDR3 protein: CASSRDRAPNYGYTF; CDR3 DNA: TGTGCCAGCAGTCGAGACAGGGCCCCTAACTATGGCTACACCTTC; J gene: TRBJ1-2; clone size: .; D gene: TRBD1; V gene: TRBV27
CDR3 protein: CASSWGTGQGETQYF; CDR3 DNA: TGTGCCAGCAGCTGGGGGACAGGGCAGGGAGAGACCCAGTACTTC; J gene: TRBJ2-5; clone size: few; D gene: TRBD1; V gene: TRBV7-2
CDR3 protein: CASSLDRRETQYF; CDR3 DNA: TGTGCCAGCAGCTTGGACAGACGAGAGACCCAGTACTTC; J gene: TRBJ2-5; clone size: .; D gene: .; V gene: TRBV7-2
CDR3 protein: CASSFRGLRINTGSYEQYF; CDR3 DNA: TGCGCCAGCAGCTTTCGGGGGTTACGGATTAACACCGGGTCCTACGAGCAGTACTTC; J gene: TRBJ2-7; clone size: .; D gene: .; V gene: TRBV5-1
CDR3 protein: CASSNGGDYGYTF; CDR3 DNA: TGCGCCAGCAGCAACGGGGGAGACTATGGCTACACCTTC; J gene: TRBJ1-2; clone size: .; D gene: .; V gene: TRBV5-1
CDR3 protein: CASSLHGQGYGYGYTF; CDR3 DNA: TGTGCCAGCAGCTTACATGGACAGGGTTACGGCTATGGCTACACCTTC; J gene: TRBJ1-2; clone size: .; D gene: TRBD1; V gene: TRBV7-2
CDR3 protein: CASSSQGRGTGELFF; CDR3 DNA: TGTGCCAGCAGCTCACAGGGGCGGGGCACCGGGGAGCTGTTTTTT; J gene: TRBJ2-2; clone size: .; D gene: .; V gene: TRBV7-2
CDR3 protein: CASSYPPGQGHEKLFF; CDR3 DNA: TGTGCCAGCAGTTATCCTCCCGGACAGGGGCATGAAAAACTGTTTTTT; J gene: TRBJ1-4; clone size: .; D gene: TRBD1; V gene: TRBV6-2/TRBV6-3
CDR3 protein: CASSQRGQGDGYGYTF; CDR3 DNA: TGTGCCAGCAGTCAACGGGGACAGGGCGATGGCTATGGCTACACCTTC; J gene: TRBJ1-2; clone size: .; D gene: TRBD1; V gene: TRBV6-2/TRBV6-3
CDR3 protein: CASSRGTGGGEQYF; CDR3 DNA: TGTGCCAGTAGTAGAGGGACAGGGGGTGGCGAGCAGTACTTC; J gene: TRBJ2-7; clone size: .; D gene: TRBD1; V gene: TRBV19
CDR3 protein: CATSSMIAVNTGELFF; CDR3 DNA: TGTGCCACCAGCAGCATGATCGCGGTGAACACCGGGGAGCTGTTTTTT; J gene: TRBJ2-2; clone size: .; D gene: .; V gene: TRBV15
CDR3 protein: CASSVGTDNQPQHF; CDR3 DNA: TGTGCCAGCAGCGTAGGGACAGATAATCAGCCCCAGCATTTT; J gene: TRBJ1-5; clone size: once; D gene: .; V gene: TRBV9
CDR3 protein: CASILRTGGAEAFF; CDR3 DNA: TGTGCTAGTATCCTGAGGACAGGGGGCGCTGAAGCTTTCTTT; J gene: TRBJ1-1; clone size: .; D gene: TRBD1; V gene: TRBV12-5
CDR3 protein: CASSRVHHNYGYTF; CDR3 DNA: TGCGCCAGCAGCCGAGTTCACCATAACTATGGCTACACCTTC; J gene: TRBJ1-2; clone size: once; D gene: .; V gene: TRBV4-1
CDR3 protein: CASSRSGFQETQYF; CDR3 DNA: TGTGCCAGCAGCCGTAGCGGATTCCAAGAGACCCAGTACTTC; J gene: TRBJ2-5; clone size: .; D gene: .; V gene: TRBV7-7
CDR3 protein: CAISESLDSPLHF; CDR3 DNA: TGTGCCATCAGTGAGTCACTCGATTCACCCCTCCACTTT; J gene: TRBJ1-6; clone size: .; D gene: .; V gene: TRBV10-3
CDR3 protein: CASSYQGQIYGYTF; CDR3 DNA: TGTGCCAGCAGTTACCAGGGACAGATCTATGGCTACACCTTC; J gene: TRBJ1-2; clone size: .; D gene: TRBD1; V gene: TRBV6-5
CDR3 protein: CASSLAGGNEQFF; CDR3 DNA: TGTGCCAGCAGCTTGGCGGGGGGTAATGAGCAGTTCTTC; J gene: TRBJ2-1; clone size: few; D gene: TRBD2; V gene: TRBV11-2
CDR3 protein: CASSAQGREKLFF; CDR3 DNA: TGTGCCAGCAGTGCTCAGGGGAGAGAAAAACTGTTTTTT; J gene: TRBJ1-4; clone size: .; D gene: .; V gene: TRBV2
CDR3 protein: CASSQDRRSAFF; CDR3 DNA: TGTGCCAGCAGCCAAGATCGGAGGTCGGCTTTCTTT; J gene: TRBJ1-1; clone size: .; D gene: .; V gene: TRBV14
CDR3 protein: CASRGGQGVNQPQHF; CDR3 DNA: TGTGCCAGCAGAGGGGGACAGGGGGTCAATCAGCCCCAGCATTTT; J gene: TRBJ1-5; clone size: .; D gene: TRBD1; V gene: TRBV6-5
CDR3 protein: CASSLTGSSNQPQHF; CDR3 DNA: TGTGCCAGCAGTTTGACAGGGAGCAGCAATCAGCCCCAGCATTTT; J gene: TRBJ1-5; clone size: few; D gene: TRBD1; V gene: TRBV28
CDR3 protein: CASSQGTAYEQYF; CDR3 DNA: TGTGCCAGCAGCCAAGGGACAGCCTACGAGCAGTACTTC; J gene: TRBJ2-7; clone size: .; D gene: TRBD1; V gene: TRBV7-3
CDR3 protein: CASSLGTSGSSNEQFF; CDR3 DNA: TGTGCCAGCAGCTTAGGGACTAGCGGGAGTTCCAATGAGCAGTTCTTC; J gene: TRBJ2-1; clone size: .; D gene: TRBD2; V gene: TRBV11-3
CDR3 protein: CATSAQPGLAGPYEQYF; CDR3 DNA: TGTGCCACCAGTGCCCAGCCAGGGCTAGCGGGGCCCTACGAGCAGTACTTC; J gene: TRBJ2-7; clone size: once; D gene: TRBD2; V gene: TRBV24-1
CDR3 protein: CASSFPGNTDTQYF; CDR3 DNA: TGTGCCAGCAGTTTTCCAGGGAACACAGATACGCAGTATTTT; J gene: TRBJ2-3; clone size: .; D gene: .; V gene: TRBV28
CDR3 protein: CASSFQGRYEQYF; CDR3 DNA: TGTGCCAGCAGCTTCCAGGGGCGCTACGAGCAGTACTTC; J gene: TRBJ2-7; clone size: .; D gene: .; V gene: TRBV7-2
CDR3 protein: CASSKGLAIQYF; CDR3 DNA: TGTGCCAGCAGCAAGGGACTAGCGATCCAGTACTTC; J gene: TRBJ2-5; clone size: .; D gene: TRBD2; V gene: TRBV7-2
CDR3 protein: CASSQDGTGGSYEQYF; CDR3 DNA: TGTGCCAGCAGCCAAGATGGTACAGGGGGAAGTTACGAGCAGTACTTC; J gene: TRBJ2-7; clone size: .; D gene: TRBD1; V gene: TRBV4-2
CDR3 protein: CASRPTGQNTEAFF; CDR3 DNA: TGTGCCAGCAGACCTACAGGGCAGAACACTGAAGCTTTCTTT; J gene: TRBJ1-1; clone size: once; D gene: .; V gene: TRBV11-2
CDR3 protein: CASSFGRNSPLHF; CDR3 DNA: TGTGCCAGCAGTTTTGGGCGTAATTCACCCCTCCACTTT; J gene: TRBJ1-6; clone size: .; D gene: .; V gene: TRBV12-3/TRBV12-4
CDR3 protein: CASSQGLNSPLHF; CDR3 DNA: TGTGCCAGCAGCCAGGGACTTAATTCACCCCTCCACTTT; J gene: TRBJ1-6; clone size: .; D gene: .; V gene: TRBV3-1/TRBV3-2
CDR3 protein: CASSLDRGTYEQYF; CDR3 DNA: TGTGCCAGCAGTTTGGACAGGGGAACCTACGAGCAGTACTTC; J gene: TRBJ2-7; clone size: .; D gene: TRBD1; V gene: TRBV27